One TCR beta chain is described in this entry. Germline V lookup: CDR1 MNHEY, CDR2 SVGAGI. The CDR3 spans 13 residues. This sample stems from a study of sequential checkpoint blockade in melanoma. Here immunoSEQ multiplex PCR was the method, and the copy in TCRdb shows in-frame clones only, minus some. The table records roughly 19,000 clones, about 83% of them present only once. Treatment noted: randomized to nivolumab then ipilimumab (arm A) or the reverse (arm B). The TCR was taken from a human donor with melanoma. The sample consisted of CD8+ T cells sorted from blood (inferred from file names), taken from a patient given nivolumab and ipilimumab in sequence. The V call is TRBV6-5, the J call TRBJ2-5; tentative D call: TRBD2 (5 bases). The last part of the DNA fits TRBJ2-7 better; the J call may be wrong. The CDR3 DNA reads TGTGCCAGCACCCCTAGCAGCACCTACGAGCAGTACTTC. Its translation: CASTPSSTYEQYF.